This T cell receptor beta chain was sequenced for a study of cytomegalovirus exposure and HLA in healthy donors. On the study more broadly: Unique TCRs from HLA-typed donors, 70 million to 85 million of them, were held in an early data release. General observations from the study: When a later analysis was performed, an Asian-associated ancestry cluster reportedly had fewer N-insertions than the approximately 600-donor mean. Testing in vitro showed a few CMV-associated chains specific for CMV antigens.

All the people who gave samples were healthy bone marrow donors. Primers included in the PCR were 60 Vbeta and 13 Jbeta primers. The method was immunoSEQ multiplex PCR; TCRdb's version includes in-frame clones alone and lacks a portion of them. Among roughly 180,000 clones, 75% were seen once, and the ten largest hold roughly 8%. As to this clone: Its specificity is unknown.

The germline gives CDR1 SEHNR, CDR2 FQNEAQ (reference sequence). The CDR3 is 18 residues long. V was cut by 2 bases and J by 3 bases, with 19 bases left in between. Source material: PBMCs. This sequence joins TRBV7-9 and TRBJ1-4, with a tentative D call TRBD1 (5 bases). The source of this sequence is a woman aged 40 to 49 in good health and CMV-seropositive. The CDR3 DNA sequence: TGTGCCAGCAGCTTATTTGGTCCGGGGGGTCGCTCTAATGAAAAACTGTTTTTT. It is translated as CASSLFGPGGRSNEKLFF.